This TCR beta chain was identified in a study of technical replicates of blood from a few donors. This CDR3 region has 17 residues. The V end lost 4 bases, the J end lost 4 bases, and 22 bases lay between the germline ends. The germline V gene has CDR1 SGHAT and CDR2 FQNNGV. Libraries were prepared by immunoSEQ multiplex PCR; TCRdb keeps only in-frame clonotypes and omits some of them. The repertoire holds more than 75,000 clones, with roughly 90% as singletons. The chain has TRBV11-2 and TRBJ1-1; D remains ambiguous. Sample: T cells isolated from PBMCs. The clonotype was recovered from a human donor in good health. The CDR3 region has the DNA TGTGCCAGCAGCTCCGATGGGTGGGCCCTTAATATCACTGAAGCTTTCTTT. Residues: CASSSDGWALNITEAFF.